The entry below describes one T cell receptor (beta chain). V shed 4 bases and J 1 base; nucleotides not matched to a gene: 8. The germline V gene has CDR1 MNHEY and CDR2 SVGEGT. This CDR3 is built from 16 residues. In the authors' workflow: Nucleated cell number was recorded as an estimate derived from reference gene primer amplification. The assay was immunoSEQ multiplex PCR, and TCRdb's table has in-frame clones only and misses some. V, J and clone size were drawn from that table, and D and trimming were deduced from the DNA. The table records a few hundred thousand clones, around 87% of them present only once. Seattle-derived patients entered the study during active infection and were followed longitudinally. These data belong to a study of blood T cell repertoires in COVID-19. Turning to the study itself: Sites in the United States, Italy and Spain provided acute and convalescent COVID-19 samples. From T cells, B-cell-depleted T cells, or PBMCs came the material, which was cDNA or gDNA.

The chain carries TRBV6-2 or TRBV6-3 and TRBJ2-5, with TRBD1 matching over 8 bases. The clonotype originates from a woman aged 55-75 years with COVID-19, enrolled during active disease. The sequenced sample consisted of peripheral blood. As DNA, the CDR3 is TGTGCCAGCAGTTTCGCAGGGGGCGTTCGCCAAGAGACCCAGTACTTC. It translates to CASSFAGGVRQETQYF.